These 31 T cell receptor beta chains share one sample of origin, sequenced in a study of T cell clonotyping in hematopoietic cell transplantation. Assay used: immunoSEQ multiplex PCR; TCRdb lists only in-frame clones, some missing. The profile covers tens of thousands of clones, with 90% to 97% appearing a single time and roughly 1.5% taken by the ten largest. Sample time point: recipient sample about 28 days before transplant, after cytoreduction. Sequencing was performed on peripheral blood mononuclear cells, taken before stem cell transplant. The source of these receptors is a woman in her 50s with acute myeloid leukemia. Some clones in this sample may be carry-over from other donors' samples.

V usage is TRBV27 and J usage is TRBJ1-2, with 9 nucleotides matching TRBD1. The CDR3 extends over 16 amino acids. Germline values: CDR1 MNHEY, CDR2 SMNVEV (reference sequence). The J segment lost 4 bases and the V segment lost 6 bases, leaving 12 bases of the junction unmatched. Here the CDR3 DNA reads TGTGCCAGCAGCTCCCGTACAGGGGGCCAGGGCTATGGCTACACCTTC. It is translated as CASSSRTGGQGYGYTF.

The chain employs TRBV30 and TRBJ1-2; possible D gene TRBD1, 6 bases. Germline V gives CDR1 GTSNPN, CDR2 SVGIG (reference sequence). The germline V and J ends were trimmed by 1 base and 4 bases, with 10 bases remaining between them. The CDR3 extends over 13 amino acids. The CDR3 here is CAWSEVGAYGYTF. CDR3 DNA: TGTGCCTGGAGTGAAGTGGGGGCCTATGGCTACACCTTC.

The chain couples TRBV10-2 to TRBJ1-1, with 8 positions matching TRBD1. Germline CDR1 WSHSY, CDR2 SAAADI. This CDR3 is built from 12 residues. V lost 6 bases to trimming and J lost 6 bases; unmatched junction nucleotides: 3. The DNA of the CDR3 is TGCGCCAGCAGCCCAGGGGGCCCTGAAGCTTTCTTT. Its translation is CASSPGGPEAFF.

The chain recombines TRBV30 with TRBJ1-2; the match to TRBD1 covers 8 bases. With V trimmed by 3 bases and J by 7 bases, 10 bases remained unmatched. Per the germline V gene, CDR1 is GTSNPN and CDR2 is SVGIG (reference sequence). CDR3 length: 14 residues. The CDR3, as DNA: TGTGCCTGGAGAAGAGGACAGGGAGGATTTGGCTACACCTTC. The encoded protein is CAWRRGQGGFGYTF.

The chain combines TRBV5-1 with TRBJ1-2, with a weak D call TRBD1 (6 bases). Trimming pared 2 bases from V and 2 bases from J, leaving 10 bases between. Germline CDR1 reads SGHRS; CDR2 reads YFSETQ. CDR3 size: 14 residues. The CDR3 protein is CASSFPGENYGYTF. The CDR3 DNA is TGCGCCAGCAGCTTTCCAGGGGAAAACTATGGCTACACCTTC.

This sequence joins TRBV11-2 and TRBJ2-1; D may be TRBD2 (5 bases). The CDR3 runs to 15 residues. Germline lookup yields CDR1 SGHAT and CDR2 FQNNGV. V was shortened by 1 base and J by 0 bases, with 7 bases between the two germline ends. This CDR3 reads CASSLVASSYNEQFF. The CDR3 DNA reads TGTGCCAGCAGCTTAGTAGCGAGCTCCTACAATGAGCAGTTCTTC.

CDR3 sequence: CASSLAFGTGEFPVTGELFF. CDR3 coding DNA: TGTGCCAGCAGCTTAGCCTTCGGGACAGGGGAGTTCCCGGTCACCGGGGAGCTGTTTTTT. The chain employs TRBV11-3 and TRBJ2-2, with 10 positions matching TRBD1. The germline V gene has CDR1 SGHNT and CDR2 YENEEA. After removal of 1 base from V and 4 bases from J, the junction contained 15 bases not matched to a gene. This CDR3 is built from 20 residues.

In its sample, this clone was seen once. The chain carries TRBV6-1 and TRBJ1-1; 9 positions match TRBD1. This CDR3 is 13 amino acids long. J lost 1 base, V lost 6 bases, and 0 bases had no gene match. The germline V gene has CDR1 MNHNS and CDR2 SASEGT. In DNA form, the CDR3 reads TGTGCCAGCAGACAGGGGGCGAACACTGAAGCTTTCTTT. Its translation is CASRQGANTEAFF.

V is TRBV5-6 and J is TRBJ1-1; 11 bases are a match to TRBD1. The trim removed 1 base at V and 5 bases at J, leaving 7 bases unmatched. The germline gives CDR1 SGHDT, CDR2 YYEEEE. The CDR3 loop spans 16 amino acids. The CDR3 region has the DNA TGTGCCAGCAGCTTGTTTGGGACAGGGGGGAGAACTGAAGCTTTCTTT. Its translation: CASSLFGTGGRTEAFF. Supplemented by reference TRBV5-6 and TRBJ1-1, the full variable domain reads DAGVTQSPTHLIKTRGQQVTLRCSPKSGHDTVSWYQQALGQGPQFIFQYYEEEERQRGNFPDRFSGHQFPNYSSELNVNALLLGDSALYLCASSLFGTGGRTEAFFGQGTRLTVV.

V is TRBV7-9 and J is TRBJ1-1, with unresolved D. V was clipped by 7 bases and J by 1 base, with 7 bases between them. Germline V gene data show CDR1 as SEHNR and CDR2 as FQNEAQ (reference sequence). There are 12 residues in the CDR3. DNA for the CDR3: TGTGCCAGCACTCGCGGGAACACTGAAGCTTTCTTT. Translating gives CASTRGNTEAFF.

V gene TRBV29-1 combines with J gene TRBJ2-6, with D possibly called TRBD1 or TRBD2 (6 bases each). CDR1 and CDR2 (germline): SQVTM, ANQGSEA. V dropped 2 bases and J dropped 4 bases, with 9 bases sitting between them. CDR3 length equals 14 residues. CDR3 amino acids: CSVERGAGANVLTF. CDR3 DNA: TGCAGCGTTGAAAGGGGGGCCGGGGCCAACGTCCTGACTTTC.

The chain links TRBV28 to TRBJ2-7; 8 nucleotides agree with TRBD1. The CDR3 covers 15 residues. Germline lookup yields CDR1 MDHEN and CDR2 SYDVKM. V was clipped by 4 bases and J by 3 bases; unmatched bases: 8. The CDR3 coding sequence is TGTGCCAGCAGTTCCGCAGGGGGCGCGCGCTACGAGCAGTACTTC. Amino acids: CASSSAGGARYEQYF. Variable domain in full (rest from reference TRBV28 and TRBJ2-7): DVKVTQSSRYLVKRTGEKVFLECVQDMDHENMFWYRQDPGLGLRLIYFSYDVKMKEKGDIPEGYSVSREKKERFSLILESASTNQTSMYLCASSSAGGARYEQYFGPGTRLTVT.

CDR3 protein: CASSEARGPETPGELFF. In nucleotides, the CDR3 is TGTGCCAGCAGTGAAGCGAGGGGGCCCGAAACACCGGGGGAGCTGTTTTTT. V and J are TRBV6-1 and TRBJ2-2, with 7 bases lining up with TRBD1. The CDR3 length is 17 residues. The germline V gene encodes CDR1 MNHNS and CDR2 SASEGT. With 0 bases clipped from V and 8 bases from J, the junction kept 12 bases outside the gene matches.

V usage is TRBV9 and J usage is TRBJ2-5, with TRBD2 as a possible D gene (5 bases). The germline CDR1 and CDR2 sequences are SGDLS and YYNGEE. This CDR3 region has 17 residues. V gave up 1 base and J gave up 2 bases, with 18 bases separating them. CDR3 in DNA: TGTGCCAGCAGCGTATCAGCCGGGGTGAGTGGACAAGAGACCCAGTACTTC. This sequence encodes CASSVSAGVSGQETQYF.

The V and J genes are TRBV5-8 and TRBJ1-5; D is ambiguous. This CDR3 has 17 amino acids. Germline values: CDR1 SGHTS, CDR2 YDEGEE. The ends were cut back, 0 bases at V and 2 bases at J, with 15 bases in the middle. The CDR3 nucleotides are TGTGCCAGCAGCTTGGATAAAGGTCTTAGAGGCAATCAGCCCCAGCATTTT. Protein product: CASSLDKGLRGNQPQHF.

Only one count was recorded for this clone. This chain connects TRBV28 to TRBJ2-1; D is undetermined. The CDR3 loop spans 14 amino acids. V was cut by 2 bases and J by 6 bases, with 11 bases left in between. Germline-derived CDR1 and CDR2 are MDHEN and SYDVKM. CDR3 protein: CASSLNSSPNEQFF. The DNA for the CDR3 is TGTGCCAGCAGTTTAAACAGCTCCCCCAATGAGCAGTTCTTC.

The chain has TRBV28 and TRBJ1-4, with TRBD1 matching 8 bases. V shed 2 bases, J shed 6 bases, and the junction held 5 bases outside the gene matches. This CDR3 has 15 amino acids. Germline CDR1 reads MDHEN; CDR2 reads SYDVKM. CDR3 residues: CASSLRGTGDEKLFF. CDR3 sequence (DNA): TGTGCCAGCAGTTTACGCGGGACAGGAGATGAAAAACTGTTTTTT.

The chain uses TRBV5-1 and TRBJ2-5; the D is unclear. This CDR3 has 15 residues. Germline V gives CDR1 SGHRS, CDR2 YFSETQ. V was trimmed by 2 bases and J by 2 bases, leaving 13 bases between them. DNA of the CDR3: TGCGCCAGCAGCTTATCCGGGCCAGAACAAGAGACCCAGTACTTC. Its translation: CASSLSGPEQETQYF.

J is TRBJ2-7 and V is TRBV29-1; TRBD2 is a possible D gene (6 bases). Germline CDR1 and CDR2: SQVTM and ANQGSEA. This CDR3 contains 12 residues. V lost 8 bases to trimming and J lost 3 bases, with 14 bases between them. The CDR3 loop reads CSTLAQNYEQYF. CDR3 nucleotides: TGCAGCACCCTAGCGCAAAACTACGAGCAGTACTTC.

The chain is built from TRBV6-5 and TRBJ2-2; TRBD2 aligns across 7 bases. The length of the CDR3 is 15 residues. V shed 6 bases and J 1 base; nucleotides not matched to a gene: 5. In germline, CDR1 is MNHEY, CDR2 SVGAGI. The CDR3 region is CASREGGRNTGELFF. CDR3 nucleotides: TGTGCCAGCAGAGAGGGCGGGAGGAACACCGGGGAGCTGTTTTTT.

The chain recombines TRBV5-1 with TRBJ2-7; D could derive from TRBD1 or TRBD2 (5 bases each). The germline V gene encodes CDR1 SGHRS and CDR2 YFSETQ. V was cut by 2 bases and J by 5 bases, with 14 bases left in between. The CDR3 sequence is 14 residues long. CDR3 amino acids: CASSFGGDSNEQYF. The CDR3 DNA is TGCGCCAGCAGCTTTGGGGGTGATTCAAACGAGCAGTACTTC. The whole variable domain, remainder taken from reference TRBV5-1 and TRBJ2-7, is KAGVTQTPRYLIKTRGQQVTLSCSPISGHRSVSWYQQTPGQGLQFLFEYFSETQRNKGNFPGRFSGRQFSNSRSEMNVSTLELGDSALYLCASSFGGDSNEQYFGPGTRLTVT.

Points on this clone: Mismatch with germline at one junction end may stem from a read error. This chain links TRBV5-4 with TRBJ2-1; D ambiguous. The germline V gene has CDR1 SGHNT and CDR2 YYREEE (reference sequence). The CDR3 consists of 15 residues. The CDR3 loop reads CASSLGPDSDNEQFF. CDR3 bases: TGTGCCAGCAGCTTGGGTCCCGACTCCGACAATGAGCAGTTCTTC.

The chain has TRBV29-1 and TRBJ2-1, with TRBD2 matching 9 bases. This CDR3 has 17 amino acids. Germline lookup yields CDR1 SQVTM and CDR2 ANQGSEA. V shed 7 bases, J shed 5 bases, and the junction held 18 bases outside the gene matches. CDR3 sequence reads: CSGKISGSLAGNNEQFF. The CDR3 nucleotides are TGCAGCGGAAAAATTAGTGGGAGCCTAGCGGGGAACAATGAGCAGTTCTTC.

The chain links TRBV5-1 to TRBJ1-4; 7 nucleotides match TRBD1. The germline CDR1 and CDR2 sequences are SGHRS and YFSETQ. The V segment lost 4 bases and the J segment 5 bases; nucleotides outside the gene matches: 11. The CDR3 spans 16 residues. CDR3 amino acids: CASSLIGRRGNEKLFF. CDR3 coding DNA: TGCGCCAGCAGCCTCATAGGACGCAGGGGGAATGAAAAACTGTTTTTT.

The chain employs TRBV27 and TRBJ2-3, with 10 bases aligning to TRBD2. The germline V gene encodes CDR1 MNHEY and CDR2 SMNVEV (reference sequence). With V trimmed by 6 bases and J by 5 bases, 8 bases remained unmatched. This CDR3 contains 15 residues. The CDR3 sequence: CASRDSGRDVDTQYF. DNA of the CDR3: TGTGCCAGCAGGGACAGCGGGAGGGATGTAGATACGCAGTATTTT.

The genes are TRBV2 and TRBJ2-2; D call uncertain. The CDR3 is made up of 14 amino acids. Germline assignment: CDR1 SNHLY and CDR2 FYNNEI. Trimming cost V 4 bases and J 2 bases, with 8 bases left between them. The CDR3 spells CASSGLGNTGELFF. For the CDR3, the DNA is TGTGCCAGCAGTGGGTTGGGAAACACCGGGGAGCTGTTTTTT.

The J gene is TRBJ1-1, the V gene TRBV4-1; no reliable D call. The V gene lost 4 bases and the J gene lost 5 bases, with 11 bases spanning the gap. The CDR3 totals 13 residues. The germline gives CDR1 MGHRA, CDR2 YSYEKL. The CDR3 region has the DNA TGCGCCAGCAGCCTTAGTGGAGAGACTGAAGCTTTCTTT. Translated: CASSLSGETEAFF.

This chain connects TRBV27 to TRBJ2-2; TRBD2 agrees at 11 bases. Trimming took 4 bases from V and 6 from J; bases not matched to a gene: 7. This CDR3 spans 16 amino acids. CDR1 and CDR2 (germline): MNHEY, SMNVEV (reference sequence). Written as DNA, the CDR3 is TGTGCCAGCAGTTGGGCGCTAGCGGGGGGTCCCGGGGAGCTGTTTTTT. Its translation is CASSWALAGGPGELFF.

CDR3: CSAGGSYEQYF. As DNA, the CDR3 is TGCAGTGCTGGGGGGTCCTACGAGCAGTACTTC. The V call is TRBV20-1, the J call TRBJ2-7; D is possibly TRBD2 (6 bases). V lost 5 bases to trimming and J lost 1 base, with 6 bases between them. The germline V gene encodes CDR1 DFQATT and CDR2 SNEGSKA (reference sequence). There are 11 residues in the CDR3.

The chain has TRBV7-9 and TRBJ2-3; tentative D call: TRBD2 (7 bases). The V gene's germline CDR1 is SEHNR and CDR2 FQNEAQ (reference sequence). The CDR3 length is 15 residues. The germline V and J ends were trimmed by 5 bases and 2 bases, with 14 bases remaining between them. The CDR3 sequence: CASSRGEGVTDTQYF. CDR3 nucleotide sequence: TGTGCCAGCAGCCGTGGGGAGGGGGTCACAGATACGCAGTATTTT.

The chain couples TRBV5-1 to TRBJ2-7, with D perhaps matching TRBD1 (5 bases). Trimming left V 0 bases short and J 3 bases short, with 13 bases between. The germline V gene encodes CDR1 SGHRS and CDR2 YFSETQ. The CDR3 is 15 residues long. The CDR3 loop reads CASSLEPQANYEQYF. The CDR3 DNA follows: TGCGCCAGCAGCTTGGAGCCACAGGCGAACTACGAGCAGTACTTC.